The T cell receptor beta chain described here comes from a study of blood T cell repertoires in COVID-19. At the level of the study: Material from acute and convalescent COVID-19 was sourced from the United States, Italy and Spain. Sources were T cells, B-cell-depleted T cells, or PBMCs; the material itself was cDNA or gDNA.

The CDR3 is 12 residues long. Trimming cost V 6 bases and J 6 bases, with 10 bases left between them. In germline, CDR1 is SNHLY, CDR2 FYNNEI. Using immunoSEQ multiplex PCR, the repertoire was profiled, and TCRdb retains in-frame clones only, with some absent. The sample has about 76,000 clones, 75% to 90% seen once. The sequenced sample was peripheral blood. The receptor was isolated from a human donor in a cohort sampled during active COVID-19. The V call is TRBV2, the J call TRBJ2-3, with D perhaps matching TRBD2 (5 bases). DNA for the CDR3: TGTGCCAGCAGGGTGTTAGCGGATACGCAGTATTTT. Protein: CASRVLADTQYF.